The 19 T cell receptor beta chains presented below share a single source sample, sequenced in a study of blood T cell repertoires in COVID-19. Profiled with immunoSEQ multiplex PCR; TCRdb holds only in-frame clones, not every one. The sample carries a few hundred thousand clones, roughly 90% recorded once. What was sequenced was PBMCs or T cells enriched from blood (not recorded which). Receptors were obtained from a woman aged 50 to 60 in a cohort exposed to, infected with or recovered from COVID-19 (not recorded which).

CDR3 coding DNA: TGTGCCTGGGCACCGGGACAGTTCAATCAGCCCCAGCATTTT. Translating gives CAWAPGQFNQPQHF. This chain joins TRBV30 and TRBJ1-5; TRBD1 aligns across 7 bases. The junction had 7 bases not matched to a gene; V was cut back by 5 bases and J by 3 bases. The CDR3 sequence is 14 residues long. Germline loops: CDR1 GTSNPN, CDR2 SVGIG (reference sequence). The variable domain in full, with the rest retrieved from reference TRBV30 and TRBJ1-5, is SQTIHQWPATLVQPVGSPLSLECTVEGTSNPNLYWYRQAAGRGLQLLFYSVGIGQISSEVPQNLSASRPQDRQFILSSKKLLLSDSGFYLCAWAPGQFNQPQHFGDGTRLSIL.

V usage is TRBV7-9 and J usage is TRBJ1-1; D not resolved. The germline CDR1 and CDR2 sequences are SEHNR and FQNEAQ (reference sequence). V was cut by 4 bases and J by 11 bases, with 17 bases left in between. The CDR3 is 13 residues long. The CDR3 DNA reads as TGTGCCAGCAGCTCCGACCTGCCCGACTGGGCTTTCTTT. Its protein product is CASSSDLPDWAFF.

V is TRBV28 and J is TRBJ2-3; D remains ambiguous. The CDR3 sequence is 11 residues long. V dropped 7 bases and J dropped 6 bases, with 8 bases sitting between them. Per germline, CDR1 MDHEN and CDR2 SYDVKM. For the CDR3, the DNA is TGTGCCAGCATTGGTGCGGATACGCAGTATTTT. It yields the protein CASIGADTQYF.

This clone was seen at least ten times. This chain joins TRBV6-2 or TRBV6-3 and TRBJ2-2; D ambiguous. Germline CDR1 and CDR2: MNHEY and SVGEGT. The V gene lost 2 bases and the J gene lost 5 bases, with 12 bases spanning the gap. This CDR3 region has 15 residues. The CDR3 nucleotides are TGTGCCAGCAGTTACACTCCAAGCCTGACCGGGGAGCTGTTTTTT. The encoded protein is CASSYTPSLTGELFF.

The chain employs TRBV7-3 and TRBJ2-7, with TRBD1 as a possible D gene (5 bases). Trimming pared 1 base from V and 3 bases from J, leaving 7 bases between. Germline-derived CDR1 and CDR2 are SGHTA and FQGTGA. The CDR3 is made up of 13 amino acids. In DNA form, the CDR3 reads TGTGCCAGCAGCTTAAACAGGAACTACGAGCAGTACTTC. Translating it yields CASSLNRNYEQYF.

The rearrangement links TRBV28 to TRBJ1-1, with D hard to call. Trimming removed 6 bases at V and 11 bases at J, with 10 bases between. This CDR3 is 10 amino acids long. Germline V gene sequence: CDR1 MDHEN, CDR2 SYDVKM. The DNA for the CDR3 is TGTGCCAGCAGCCATGAGATGGCTTTCTTT. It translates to CASSHEMAFF.

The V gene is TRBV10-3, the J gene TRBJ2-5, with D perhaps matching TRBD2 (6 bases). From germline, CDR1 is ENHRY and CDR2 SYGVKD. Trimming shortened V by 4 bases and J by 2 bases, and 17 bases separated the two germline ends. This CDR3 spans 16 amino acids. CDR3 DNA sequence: TGTGCCATCAGTGCCGGTGGCGCGGGGAGTCAAGAGACCCAGTACTTC. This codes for CAISAGGAGSQETQYF.

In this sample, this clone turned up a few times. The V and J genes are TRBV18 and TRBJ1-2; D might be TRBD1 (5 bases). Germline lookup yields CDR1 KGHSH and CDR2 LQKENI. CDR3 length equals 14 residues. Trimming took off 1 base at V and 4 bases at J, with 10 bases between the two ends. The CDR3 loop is CASSPLTGLYGYTF. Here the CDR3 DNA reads TGTGCCAGCTCACCACTCACAGGCCTCTATGGCTACACCTTC.

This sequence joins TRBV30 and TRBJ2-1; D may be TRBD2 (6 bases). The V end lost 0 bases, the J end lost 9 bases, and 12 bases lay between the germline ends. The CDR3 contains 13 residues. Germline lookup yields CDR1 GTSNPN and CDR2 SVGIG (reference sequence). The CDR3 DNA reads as TGTGCCTGGAGTGTAGGCGGGGCCACTGAGCAGTTCTTC. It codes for CAWSVGGATEQFF.

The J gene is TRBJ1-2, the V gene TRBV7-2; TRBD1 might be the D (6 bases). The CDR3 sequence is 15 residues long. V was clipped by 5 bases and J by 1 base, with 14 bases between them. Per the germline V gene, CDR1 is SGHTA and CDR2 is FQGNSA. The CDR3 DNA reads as TGTGCCAGCAGCGTACAGGGCACCCTTAACTATGGCTACACCTTC. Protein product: CASSVQGTLNYGYTF.

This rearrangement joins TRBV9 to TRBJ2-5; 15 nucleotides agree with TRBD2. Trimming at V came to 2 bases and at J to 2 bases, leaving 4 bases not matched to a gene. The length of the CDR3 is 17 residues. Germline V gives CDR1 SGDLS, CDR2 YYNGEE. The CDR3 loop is CASSVGGLAGGQETQYF. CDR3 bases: TGTGCCAGCAGCGTCGGTGGACTAGCGGGGGGGCAAGAGACCCAGTACTTC.

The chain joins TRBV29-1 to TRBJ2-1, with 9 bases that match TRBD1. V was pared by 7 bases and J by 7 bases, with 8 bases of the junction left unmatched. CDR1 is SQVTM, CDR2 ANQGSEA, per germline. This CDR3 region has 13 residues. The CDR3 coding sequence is TGCAGCGCCATCAGGACAGGGGTAAATGAGCAGTTCTTC. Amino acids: CSAIRTGVNEQFF.

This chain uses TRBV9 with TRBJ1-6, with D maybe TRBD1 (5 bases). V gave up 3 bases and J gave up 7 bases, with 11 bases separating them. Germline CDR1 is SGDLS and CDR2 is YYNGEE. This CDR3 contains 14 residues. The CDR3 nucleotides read TGTGCCAGCAGCGCCAGGGATGCGAATTCACCCCTCCACTTT. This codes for CASSARDANSPLHF.

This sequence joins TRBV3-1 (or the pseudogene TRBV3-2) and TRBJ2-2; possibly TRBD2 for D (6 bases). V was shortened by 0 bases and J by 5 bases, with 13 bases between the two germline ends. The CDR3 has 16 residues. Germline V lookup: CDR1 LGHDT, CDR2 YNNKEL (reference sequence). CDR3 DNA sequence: TGTGCCAGCAGCCAAGACCTCAGGAGGGAAACCGGGGAGCTGTTTTTT. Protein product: CASSQDLRRETGELFF.

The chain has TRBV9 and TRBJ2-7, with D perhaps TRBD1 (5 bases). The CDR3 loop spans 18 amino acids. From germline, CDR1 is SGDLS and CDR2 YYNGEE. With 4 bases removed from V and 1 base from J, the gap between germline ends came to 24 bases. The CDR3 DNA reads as TGTGCCAGCAGCCCCAGCCTGGGCAGGGCGAATTATTCCTACGAGCAGTACTTC. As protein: CASSPSLGRANYSYEQYF.

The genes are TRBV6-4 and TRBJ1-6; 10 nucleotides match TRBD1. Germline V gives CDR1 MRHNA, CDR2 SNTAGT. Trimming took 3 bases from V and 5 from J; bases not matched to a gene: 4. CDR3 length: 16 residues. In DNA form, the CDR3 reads TGTGCCAGCAGTGAGGGGACAGGGGCCGATAATTCACCCCTCCACTTT. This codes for CASSEGTGADNSPLHF.

CDR3 in DNA: TGTGCCAGCAGCCAGACGGACAGGGGCAATTCACCCCTCCACTTT. It yields the protein CASSQTDRGNSPLHF. This chain connects TRBV11-2 to TRBJ1-6; 9 bases align to TRBD1. The J segment lost 7 bases and the V segment lost 5 bases, leaving 6 bases of the junction unmatched. This CDR3 is 15 amino acids long. From germline, CDR1 is SGHAT and CDR2 FQNNGV.

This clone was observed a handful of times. The CDR3 DNA reads TGCGCCAGCAGGGAGACTAGCAGAATGGGCAATGAGCAGTTCTTC. Amino acid sequence: CASRETSRMGNEQFF. The V gene is TRBV4-1, the J gene TRBJ2-1; 7 bases line up with TRBD2. Germline loops: CDR1 MGHRA, CDR2 YSYEKL. The CDR3 is made up of 15 amino acids. Trimming took 6 bases from V and 6 from J; bases not matched to a gene: 11.

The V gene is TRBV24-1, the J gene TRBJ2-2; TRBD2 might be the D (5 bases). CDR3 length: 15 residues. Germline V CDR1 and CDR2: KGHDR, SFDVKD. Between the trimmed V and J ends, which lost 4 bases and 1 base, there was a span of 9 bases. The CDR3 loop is CATSDWTQNTGELFF. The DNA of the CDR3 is TGTGCCACCAGTGACTGGACTCAGAACACCGGGGAGCTGTTTTTT.